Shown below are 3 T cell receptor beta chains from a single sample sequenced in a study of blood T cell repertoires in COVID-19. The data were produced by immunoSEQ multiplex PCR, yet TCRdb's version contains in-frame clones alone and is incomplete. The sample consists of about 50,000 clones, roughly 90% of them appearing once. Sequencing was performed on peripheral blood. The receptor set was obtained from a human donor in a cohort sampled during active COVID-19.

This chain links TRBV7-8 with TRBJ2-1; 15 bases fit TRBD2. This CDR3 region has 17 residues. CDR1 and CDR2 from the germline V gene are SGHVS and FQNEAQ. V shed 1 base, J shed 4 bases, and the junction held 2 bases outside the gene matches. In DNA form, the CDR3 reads TGTGCCAGCAGCTTAGTGGGACTAGCGGGGGGTTACAATGAGCAGTTCTTC. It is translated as CASSLVGLAGGYNEQFF. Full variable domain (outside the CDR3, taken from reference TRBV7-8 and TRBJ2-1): GAGVSQSPRYKVAKRGQDVALRCDPISGHVSLFWYQQALGQGPEFLTYFQNEAQLDKSGLPSDRFFAERPEGSVSTLKIQRTQQEDSAVYLCASSLVGLAGGYNEQFFGPGTRLTVL.

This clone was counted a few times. DNA of the CDR3: TGCAGCGCGATAGACGGGACCTACGAGCAGTACTTC. Translated: CSAIDGTYEQYF. The chain joins TRBV29-1 to TRBJ2-7, with a possible D match to TRBD2 (5 bases). V lost 7 bases, J lost 2 bases, and 12 bases lay in between. Germline CDR1 SQVTM, CDR2 ANQGSEA. There are 12 residues in the CDR3.

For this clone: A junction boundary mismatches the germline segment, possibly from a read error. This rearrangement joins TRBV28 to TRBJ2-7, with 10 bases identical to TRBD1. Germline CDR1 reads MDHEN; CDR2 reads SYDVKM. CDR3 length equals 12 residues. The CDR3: CASSLRTGGSEF. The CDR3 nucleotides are TGTGCCAGCAGTCTCCGGACAGGGGGGTCTGAATTC.